The clone carrying this TCR beta chain was counted a single time. This record comes from a study of blood T cells in healthy people across ages. A second about 6 to 12 cycle PCR used barcoded and J-beta primers. A single record per CDR3 protein comes from TCRdb applying MiXCR to the 5' RACE reads. The sample holds about 930,000 distinct CDR3 sequences, 25% to 30% seen once. These data also formed part of another study, on T cells of mothers and their children.

Specimen: blood. This sequence was found in a woman between 35 and 50 years old in good health.

The CDR3 loop reads CASTNTTVYGYTF. In nucleotides, the CDR3 is TGTGCCAGTACCAATACGACAGTCTATGGCTACACCTTC. The chain carries TRBV19 and TRBJ1-2; a weak D match, TRBD1 (5 bases). The germline V gene has CDR1 LNHDA and CDR2 SQIVND (reference sequence). CDR3 size: 13 residues. V lost 7 bases and J 4 bases, leaving 13 bases between the germline ends.